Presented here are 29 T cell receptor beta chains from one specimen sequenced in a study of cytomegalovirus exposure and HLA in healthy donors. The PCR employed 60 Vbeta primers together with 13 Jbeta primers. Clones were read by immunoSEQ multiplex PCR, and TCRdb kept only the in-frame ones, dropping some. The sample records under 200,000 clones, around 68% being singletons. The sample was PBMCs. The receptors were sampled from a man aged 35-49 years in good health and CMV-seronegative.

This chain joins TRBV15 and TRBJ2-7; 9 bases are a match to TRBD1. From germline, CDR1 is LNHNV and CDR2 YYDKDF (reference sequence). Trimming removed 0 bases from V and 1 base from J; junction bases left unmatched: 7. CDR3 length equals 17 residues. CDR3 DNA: TGTGCCACCAGCAGAGAGCCTCCGACAGGGGGATCCTACGAGCAGTACTTC. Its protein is CATSREPPTGGSYEQYF.

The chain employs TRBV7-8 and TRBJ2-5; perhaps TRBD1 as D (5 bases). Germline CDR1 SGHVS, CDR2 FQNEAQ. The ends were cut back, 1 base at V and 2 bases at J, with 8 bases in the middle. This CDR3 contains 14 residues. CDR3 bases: TGTGCCAGCAGCTTAGTGACAGATCAAGAGACCCAGTACTTC. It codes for CASSLVTDQETQYF. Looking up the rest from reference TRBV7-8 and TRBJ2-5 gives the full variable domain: GAGVSQSPRYKVAKRGQDVALRCDPISGHVSLFWYQQALGQGPEFLTYFQNEAQLDKSGLPSDRFFAERPEGSVSTLKIQRTQQEDSAVYLCASSLVTDQETQYFGPGTRLLVL.

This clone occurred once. CDR3 DNA sequence: TGTGCCAGCAGCGTAGGGGCCGGCTCCTACGAGCAGTACTTC. Protein product: CASSVGAGSYEQYF. This chain uses TRBV9 with TRBJ2-7; no reliable D call. Between the trimmed V and J ends, which lost 0 bases and 0 bases, there was a span of 7 bases. The length of the CDR3 is 14 residues. Germline lookup yields CDR1 SGDLS and CDR2 YYNGEE. Complete variable domain (other parts from reference TRBV9 and TRBJ2-7): DSGVTQTPKHLITATGQRVTLRCSPRSGDLSVYWYQQSLDQGLQFLIQYYNGEERAKGNILERFSAQQFPDLHSELNLSSLELGDSALYFCASSVGAGSYEQYFGPGTRLTVT.

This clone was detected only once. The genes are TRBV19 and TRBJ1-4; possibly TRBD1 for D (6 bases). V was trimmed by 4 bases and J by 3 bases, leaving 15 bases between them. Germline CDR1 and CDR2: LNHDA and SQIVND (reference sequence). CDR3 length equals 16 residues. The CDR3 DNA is TGTGCCAGTAGTACAGGACAGACCTTCCCTAATGAAAAACTGTTTTTT. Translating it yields CASSTGQTFPNEKLFF.

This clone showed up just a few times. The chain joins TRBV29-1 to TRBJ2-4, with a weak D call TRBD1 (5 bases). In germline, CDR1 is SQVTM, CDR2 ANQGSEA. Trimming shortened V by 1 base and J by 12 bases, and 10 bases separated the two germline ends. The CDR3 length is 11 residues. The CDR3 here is CSVEGDSAQYF. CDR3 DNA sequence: TGCAGCGTTGAAGGAGACAGTGCTCAGTACTTC.

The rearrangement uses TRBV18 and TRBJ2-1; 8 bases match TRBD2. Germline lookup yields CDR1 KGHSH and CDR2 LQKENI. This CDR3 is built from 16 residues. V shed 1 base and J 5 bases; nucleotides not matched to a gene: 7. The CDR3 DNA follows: TGTGCCAGCTCACCACTGGCGGGGGGCCACCACAATGAGCAGTTCTTC. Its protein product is CASSPLAGGHHNEQFF.

CDR3 amino acids: CASSSPPLRGRAADTQYF. The CDR3 region has the DNA TGTGCCAGCAGCTCCCCCCCCCTTCGCGGGAGGGCCGCAGATACGCAGTATTTT. The chain uses TRBV7-2 and TRBJ2-3; 9 positions match TRBD2. The germline V gene encodes CDR1 SGHTA and CDR2 FQGNSA. The CDR3 covers 18 residues. Germline trimming cut 4 bases from V and 4 bases from J; bases unmatched to any gene: 15. Combining the CDR3 with reference TRBV7-2 and TRBJ2-3 gives the whole variable domain GAGVSQSPSNKVTEKGKDVELRCDPISGHTALYWYRQSLGQGLEFLIYFQGNSAPDKSGLPSDRFSAERTGGSVSTLTIQRTQQEDSAVYLCASSSPPLRGRAADTQYFGPGTRLTVL.

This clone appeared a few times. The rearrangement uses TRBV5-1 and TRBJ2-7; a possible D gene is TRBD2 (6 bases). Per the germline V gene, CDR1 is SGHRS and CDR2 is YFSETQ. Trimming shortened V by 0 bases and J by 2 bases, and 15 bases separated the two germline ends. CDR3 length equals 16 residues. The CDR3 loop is CASSLAGVAEAYEQYF. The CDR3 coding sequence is TGCGCCAGCAGCTTGGCGGGGGTTGCGGAAGCCTACGAGCAGTACTTC.

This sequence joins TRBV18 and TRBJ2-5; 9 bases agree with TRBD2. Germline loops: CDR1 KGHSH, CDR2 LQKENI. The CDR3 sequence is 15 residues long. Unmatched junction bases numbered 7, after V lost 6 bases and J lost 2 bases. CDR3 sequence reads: CASSRSGSGQETQYF. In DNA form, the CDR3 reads TGTGCCAGCTCCCGTAGCGGGAGTGGTCAAGAGACCCAGTACTTC.

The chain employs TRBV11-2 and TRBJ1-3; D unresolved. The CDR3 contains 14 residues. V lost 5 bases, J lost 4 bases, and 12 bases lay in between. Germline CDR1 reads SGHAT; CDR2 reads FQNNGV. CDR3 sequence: CASSPGNIGNTIYF. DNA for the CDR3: TGTGCCAGCAGCCCCGGGAATATCGGAAACACCATATATTTT. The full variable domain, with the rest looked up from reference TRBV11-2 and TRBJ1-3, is EAGVAQSPRYKIIEKRQSVAFWCNPISGHATLYWYQQILGQGPKLLIQFQNNGVVDDSQLPKDRFSAERLKGVDSTLKIQPAKLEDSAVYLCASSPGNIGNTIYFGEGSWLTVV.

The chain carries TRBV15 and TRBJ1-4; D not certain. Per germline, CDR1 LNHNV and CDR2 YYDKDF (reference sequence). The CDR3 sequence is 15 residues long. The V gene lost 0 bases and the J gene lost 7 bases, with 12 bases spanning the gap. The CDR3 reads CATSREAGRSEKLFF. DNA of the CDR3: TGTGCCACCAGCAGAGAAGCCGGGAGGAGTGAAAAACTGTTTTTT.

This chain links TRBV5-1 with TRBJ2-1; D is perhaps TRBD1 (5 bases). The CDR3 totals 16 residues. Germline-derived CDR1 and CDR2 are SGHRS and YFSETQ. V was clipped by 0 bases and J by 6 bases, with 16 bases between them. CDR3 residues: CASSLASTGVFNEQFF. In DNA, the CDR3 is TGCGCCAGCAGCTTGGCCAGCACAGGAGTCTTCAATGAGCAGTTCTTC.

The CDR3: CAISDNTGGNYGYTF. CDR3 bases: TGTGCCATCAGTGACAACACAGGGGGGAACTATGGCTACACCTTC. This chain uses TRBV10-3 with TRBJ1-2, with 8 bases aligning to TRBD1. The CDR3 extends over 15 amino acids. V lost 3 bases, J lost 2 bases, and 5 bases stayed unmatched. Germline CDR1 reads ENHRY; CDR2 reads SYGVKD.

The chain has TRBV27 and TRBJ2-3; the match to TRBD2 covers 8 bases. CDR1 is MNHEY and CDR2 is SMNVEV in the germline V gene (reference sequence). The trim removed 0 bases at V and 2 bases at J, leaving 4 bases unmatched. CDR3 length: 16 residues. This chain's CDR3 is CASSLSSGSTTDTQYF. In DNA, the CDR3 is TGTGCCAGCAGTTTATCCAGCGGGAGTACCACAGATACGCAGTATTTT.

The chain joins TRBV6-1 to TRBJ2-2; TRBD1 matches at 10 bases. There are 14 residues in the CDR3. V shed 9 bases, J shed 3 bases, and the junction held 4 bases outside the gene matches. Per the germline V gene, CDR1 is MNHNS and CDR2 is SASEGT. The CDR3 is CARGTGDDTGELFF. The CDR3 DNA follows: TGTGCCAGGGGGACAGGGGATGACACCGGGGAGCTGTTTTTT.

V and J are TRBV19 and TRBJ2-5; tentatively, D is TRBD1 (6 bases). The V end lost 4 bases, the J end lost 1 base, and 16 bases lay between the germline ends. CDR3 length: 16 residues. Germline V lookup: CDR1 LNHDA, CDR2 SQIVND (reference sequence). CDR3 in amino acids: CASSSTRTVGQETQYF. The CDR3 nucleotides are TGTGCCAGTAGTAGCACGAGGACAGTCGGCCAAGAGACCCAGTACTTC.

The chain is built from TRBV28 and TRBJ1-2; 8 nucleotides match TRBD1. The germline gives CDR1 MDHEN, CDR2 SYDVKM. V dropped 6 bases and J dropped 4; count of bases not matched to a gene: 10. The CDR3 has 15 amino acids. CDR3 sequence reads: CASSNPDRAGYGYTF. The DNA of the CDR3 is TGTGCCAGCAGCAATCCGGACAGGGCTGGCTATGGCTACACCTTC.

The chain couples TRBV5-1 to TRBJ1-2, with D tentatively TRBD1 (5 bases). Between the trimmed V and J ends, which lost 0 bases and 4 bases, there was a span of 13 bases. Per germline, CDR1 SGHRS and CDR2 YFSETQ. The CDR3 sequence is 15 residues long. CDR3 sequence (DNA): TGCGCCAGCAGCTTGGCTGCGGACAAACTCTATGGCTACACCTTC. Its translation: CASSLAADKLYGYTF.

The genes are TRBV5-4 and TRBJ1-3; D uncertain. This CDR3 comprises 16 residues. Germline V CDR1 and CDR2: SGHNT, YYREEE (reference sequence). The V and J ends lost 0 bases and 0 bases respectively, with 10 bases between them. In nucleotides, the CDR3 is TGTGCCAGCAGCTTGGGAGGCGGTGTCTCTGGAAACACCATATATTTT. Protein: CASSLGGGVSGNTIYF. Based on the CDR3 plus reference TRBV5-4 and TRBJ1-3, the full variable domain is ETGVTQSPTHLIKTRGQQVTLRCSSQSGHNTVSWYQQALGQGPQFIFQYYREEENGRGNFPPRFSGLQFPNYSSELNVNALELDDSALYLCASSLGGGVSGNTIYFGEGSWLTVV.

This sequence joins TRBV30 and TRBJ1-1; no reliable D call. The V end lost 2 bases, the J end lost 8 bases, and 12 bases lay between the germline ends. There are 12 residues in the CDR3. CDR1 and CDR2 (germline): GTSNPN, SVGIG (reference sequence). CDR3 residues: CAWSLGPAEAFF. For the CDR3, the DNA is TGTGCCTGGAGTCTGGGCCCGGCGGAAGCTTTCTTT.

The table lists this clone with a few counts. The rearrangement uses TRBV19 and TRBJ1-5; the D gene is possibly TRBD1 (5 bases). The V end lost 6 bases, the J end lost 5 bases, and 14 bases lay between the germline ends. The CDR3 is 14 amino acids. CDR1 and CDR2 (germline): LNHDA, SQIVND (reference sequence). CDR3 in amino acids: CASRPPGNYQPQHF. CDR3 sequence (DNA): TGTGCCAGTAGACCCCCAGGGAATTATCAGCCCCAGCATTTT.

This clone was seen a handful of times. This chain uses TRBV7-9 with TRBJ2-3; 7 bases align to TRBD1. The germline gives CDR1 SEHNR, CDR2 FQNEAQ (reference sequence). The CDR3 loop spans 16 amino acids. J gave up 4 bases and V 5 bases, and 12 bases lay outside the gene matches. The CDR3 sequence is CASSPRLTGQADTQYF. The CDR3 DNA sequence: TGTGCCAGCAGCCCACGGCTGACAGGGCAGGCAGATACGCAGTATTTT.

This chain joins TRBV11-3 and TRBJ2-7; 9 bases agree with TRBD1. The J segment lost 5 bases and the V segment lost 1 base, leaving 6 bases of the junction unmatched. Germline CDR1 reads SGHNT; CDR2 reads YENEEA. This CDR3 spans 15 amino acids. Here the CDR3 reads CASSLGGQGFDEQYF. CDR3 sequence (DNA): TGTGCCAGCAGCTTAGGGGGACAGGGATTCGACGAGCAGTACTTC.

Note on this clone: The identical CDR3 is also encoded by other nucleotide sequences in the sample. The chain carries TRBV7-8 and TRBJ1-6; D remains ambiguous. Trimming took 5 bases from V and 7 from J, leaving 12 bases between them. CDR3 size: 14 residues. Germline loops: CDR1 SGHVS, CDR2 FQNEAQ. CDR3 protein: CASSPVGGNSPLHF. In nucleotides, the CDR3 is TGTGCCAGCAGCCCGGTAGGAGGCAATTCACCCCTCCACTTT.

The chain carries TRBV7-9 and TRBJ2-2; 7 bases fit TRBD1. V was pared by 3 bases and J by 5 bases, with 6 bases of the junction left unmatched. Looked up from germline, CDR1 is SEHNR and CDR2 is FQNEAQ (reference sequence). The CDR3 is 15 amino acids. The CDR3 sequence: CASSFRAGGTGELFF. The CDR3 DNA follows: TGTGCCAGCAGCTTTCGGGCAGGGGGTACCGGGGAGCTGTTTTTT.

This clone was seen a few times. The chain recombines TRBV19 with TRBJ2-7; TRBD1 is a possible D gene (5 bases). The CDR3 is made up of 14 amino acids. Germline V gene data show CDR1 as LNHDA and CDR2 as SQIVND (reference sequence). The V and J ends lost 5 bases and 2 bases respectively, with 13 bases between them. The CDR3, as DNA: TGTGCCAGTAGTGCGACTCTAGGGGCCTACGAGCAGTACTTC. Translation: CASSATLGAYEQYF.

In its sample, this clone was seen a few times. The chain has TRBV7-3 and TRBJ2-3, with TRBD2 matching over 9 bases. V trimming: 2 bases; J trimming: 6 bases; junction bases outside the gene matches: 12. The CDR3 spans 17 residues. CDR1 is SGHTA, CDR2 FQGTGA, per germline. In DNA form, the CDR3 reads TGTGCCAGCAGCTTAGGACCTCCGGGTAGCGGGAGTGATACGCAGTATTTT. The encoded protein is CASSLGPPGSGSDTQYF. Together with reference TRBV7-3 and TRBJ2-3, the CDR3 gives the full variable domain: GAGVSQTPSNKVTEKGKYVELRCDPISGHTALYWYRQSLGQGPEFLIYFQGTGAADDSGLPNDRFFAVRPEGSVSTLKIQRTERGDSAVYLCASSLGPPGSGSDTQYFGPGTRLTVL.

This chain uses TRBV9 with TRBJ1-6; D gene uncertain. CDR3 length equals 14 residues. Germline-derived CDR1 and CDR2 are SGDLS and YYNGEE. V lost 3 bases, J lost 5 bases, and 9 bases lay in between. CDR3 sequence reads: CASSAGLDNSPLHF. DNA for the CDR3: TGTGCCAGCAGCGCAGGATTAGATAATTCACCCCTCCACTTT. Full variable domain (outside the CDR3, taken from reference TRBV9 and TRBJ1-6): DSGVTQTPKHLITATGQRVTLRCSPRSGDLSVYWYQQSLDQGLQFLIQYYNGEERAKGNILERFSAQQFPDLHSELNLSSLELGDSALYFCASSAGLDNSPLHFGNGTRLTVT.

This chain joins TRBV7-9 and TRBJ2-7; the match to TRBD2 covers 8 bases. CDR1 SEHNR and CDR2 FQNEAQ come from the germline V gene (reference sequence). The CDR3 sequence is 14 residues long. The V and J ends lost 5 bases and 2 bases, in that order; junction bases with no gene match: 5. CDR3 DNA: TGTGCCAGCAGCCACCGGGGGGGTACCTACGAGCAGTACTTC. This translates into CASSHRGGTYEQYF.